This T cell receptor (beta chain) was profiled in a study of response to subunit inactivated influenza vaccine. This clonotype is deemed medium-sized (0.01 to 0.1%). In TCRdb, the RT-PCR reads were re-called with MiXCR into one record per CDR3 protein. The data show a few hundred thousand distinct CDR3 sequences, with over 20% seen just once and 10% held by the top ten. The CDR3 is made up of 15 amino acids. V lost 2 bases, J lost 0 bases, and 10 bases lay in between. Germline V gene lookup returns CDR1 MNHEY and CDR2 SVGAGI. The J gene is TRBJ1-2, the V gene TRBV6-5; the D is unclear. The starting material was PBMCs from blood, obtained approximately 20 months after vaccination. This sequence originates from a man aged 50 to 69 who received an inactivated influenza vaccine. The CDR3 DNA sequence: TGTGCCAGCAGTTACAACAGCCGATCTAACTATGGCTACACCTTC. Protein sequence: CASSYNSRSNYGYTF.